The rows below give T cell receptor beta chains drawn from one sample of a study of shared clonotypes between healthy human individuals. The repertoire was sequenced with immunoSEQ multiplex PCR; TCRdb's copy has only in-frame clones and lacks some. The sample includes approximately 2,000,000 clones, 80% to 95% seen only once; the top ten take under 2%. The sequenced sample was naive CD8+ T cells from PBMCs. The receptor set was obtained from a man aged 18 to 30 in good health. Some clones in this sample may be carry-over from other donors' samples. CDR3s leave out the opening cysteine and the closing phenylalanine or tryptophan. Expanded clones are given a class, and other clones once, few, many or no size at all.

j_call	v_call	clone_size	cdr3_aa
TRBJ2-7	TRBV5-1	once	ASSFGTGGSGEQY
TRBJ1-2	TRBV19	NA	ASSRGPFYGYT
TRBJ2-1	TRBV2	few	ASSEHSHPEF
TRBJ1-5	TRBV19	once	ASSIYSAYQPQH
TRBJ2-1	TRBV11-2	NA	ASSAAVGRDNEQF
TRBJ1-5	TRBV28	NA	ASSPGRSNQPQH
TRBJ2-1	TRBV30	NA	AWSERGGDDEQF
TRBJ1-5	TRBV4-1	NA	ASSQQGGGWPQH
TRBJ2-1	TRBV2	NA	ASSAASGQEVDEQF
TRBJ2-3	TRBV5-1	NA	ASSLNTDTQY
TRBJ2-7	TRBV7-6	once	ASSLAPGLVYEQY
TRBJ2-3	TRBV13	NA	ASSPRGADTQY
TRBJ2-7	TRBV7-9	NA	ASSLNLGYEQY
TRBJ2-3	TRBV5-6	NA	ASSQGAPLRSTDTQY
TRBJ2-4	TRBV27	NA	ASSPRSWEMGKNIQY
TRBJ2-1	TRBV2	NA	ASSFSGQYNEQF
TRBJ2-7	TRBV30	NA	AWSVQRELYEQY
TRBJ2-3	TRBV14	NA	ASSQSPTDTQY
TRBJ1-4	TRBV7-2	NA	ASSLEGTGRINEKLF
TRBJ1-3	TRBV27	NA	ASSPGLRDTIY
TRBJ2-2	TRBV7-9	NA	ASSLAGLAGANTGELF
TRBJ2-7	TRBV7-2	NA	ASSFGTGYEQY
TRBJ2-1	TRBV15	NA	ATSRDALRRAGSF
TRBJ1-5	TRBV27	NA	ASSLSAGTVYSNQPQH
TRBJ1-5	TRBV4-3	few	ASSQDMGDNQPQH
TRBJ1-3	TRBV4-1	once	ASSQAPIESGNTIY
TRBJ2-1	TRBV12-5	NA	ASGLLAGPYNEQF
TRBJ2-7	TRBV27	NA	ASRLGYEQY
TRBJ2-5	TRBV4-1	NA	ASSTRTGTDETQY
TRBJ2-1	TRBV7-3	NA	ASSLTRRDRGNEQF